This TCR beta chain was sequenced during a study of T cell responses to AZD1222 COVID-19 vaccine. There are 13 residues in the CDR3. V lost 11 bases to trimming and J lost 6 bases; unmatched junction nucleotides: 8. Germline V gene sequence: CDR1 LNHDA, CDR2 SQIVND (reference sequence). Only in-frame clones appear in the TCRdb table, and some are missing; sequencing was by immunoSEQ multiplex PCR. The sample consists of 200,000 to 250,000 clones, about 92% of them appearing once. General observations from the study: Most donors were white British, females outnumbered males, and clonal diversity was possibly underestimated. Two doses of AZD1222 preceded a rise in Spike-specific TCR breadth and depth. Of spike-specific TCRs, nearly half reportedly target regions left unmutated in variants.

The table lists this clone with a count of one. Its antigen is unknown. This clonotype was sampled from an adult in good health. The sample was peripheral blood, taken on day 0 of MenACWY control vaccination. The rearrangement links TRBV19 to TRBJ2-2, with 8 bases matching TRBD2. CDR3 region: CALQAGGSGELFF. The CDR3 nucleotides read TGTGCCCTCCAGGCGGGGGGCTCCGGGGAGCTGTTTTTT.